The 16 T cell receptor beta chains given below trace back to one sample, sequenced in a study of blood T cell repertoires in COVID-19. Assay used: immunoSEQ multiplex PCR; TCRdb lists only in-frame clones, some missing. The sample carries approximately 350,000 clones, 88% recorded once. Sequenced: peripheral blood. All receptors come from a woman in her seventies with COVID-19, enrolled during active disease.

This clone was found many times. This chain connects TRBV30 to TRBJ1-6; 11 nucleotides line up with TRBD1. Per the germline V gene, CDR1 is GTSNPN and CDR2 is SVGIG (reference sequence). The CDR3 sequence is 15 residues long. Unmatched junction bases numbered 12, after V lost 3 bases and J lost 14 bases. The CDR3 sequence is CAWSPWTGGPKALHF. CDR3 DNA sequence: TGTGCCTGGAGCCCCTGGACAGGGGGCCCTAAGGCCCTCCACTTT.

The chain joins TRBV15 to TRBJ1-2; D possibly corresponds to TRBD1 (6 bases). The CDR3 sequence is 13 residues long. Trimming shortened V by 5 bases and J by 7 bases, and 14 bases separated the two germline ends. The germline V gene encodes CDR1 LNHNV and CDR2 YYDKDF (reference sequence). In DNA, the CDR3 is TGTGCCACCAGCCTCACAGGGACTAGTGGCTACACCTTC. Translation gives CATSLTGTSGYTF.

The chain combines TRBV30 with TRBJ2-3; D perhaps matches TRBD1 (5 bases). V lost 8 bases and J 2 bases, leaving 14 bases between the germline ends. Per the germline V gene, CDR1 is GTSNPN and CDR2 is SVGIG (reference sequence). The CDR3 length is 13 residues. CDR3 amino acids: CASSTGYTDTQYF. CDR3 in DNA: TGTGCCAGTAGTACAGGCTACACAGATACGCAGTATTTT.

This chain joins TRBV29-1 and TRBJ1-1; D gene unclear. This CDR3 has 14 residues. Germline CDR1 and CDR2: SQVTM and ANQGSEA. V was clipped by 5 bases and J by 5 bases, with 18 bases between them. CDR3 sequence reads: CSVLPGREGTEAFF. The CDR3 nucleotides are TGCAGCGTTCTCCCCGGGAGGGAGGGAACTGAAGCTTTCTTT.

The chain uses TRBV18 and TRBJ2-1, with 10 bases identical to TRBD1. The CDR3 runs to 14 residues. Per the germline V gene, CDR1 is KGHSH and CDR2 is LQKENI. The trim removed 4 bases at V and 10 bases at J, leaving 7 bases unmatched. The CDR3 here is CASSLGTGDPEQFF. The CDR3 DNA reads TGTGCCAGCTCACTCGGGACAGGGGACCCCGAGCAGTTCTTC.

Remarks on this clone: The sample holds other DNA sequences that translate to the same CDR3. V is TRBV7-9 and J is TRBJ1-1, with a weak D call TRBD1 (5 bases). Looked up from germline, CDR1 is SEHNR and CDR2 is FQNEAQ (reference sequence). The CDR3 contains 14 residues. Trimming removed 2 bases from V and 1 base from J, with 8 bases in between. DNA of the CDR3: TGTGCCAGCAGCTTATTAACAGGGAACACTGAAGCTTTCTTT. It yields the protein CASSLLTGNTEAFF.

The chain recombines TRBV18 with TRBJ1-1; D not resolved. Per germline, CDR1 KGHSH and CDR2 LQKENI. The CDR3 is 13 amino acids. Trimming pared 2 bases from V and 5 bases from J, leaving 9 bases between. The CDR3 bases are TGTGCCAGCTCACCAGAGATCAAGACTGAAGCTTTCTTT. Residues: CASSPEIKTEAFF.

V and J are TRBV18 and TRBJ2-4; D is unresolved. Between the trimmed V and J ends, which lost 2 bases and 1 base, there was a span of 9 bases. CDR3 length: 15 amino acids. The germline V gene encodes CDR1 KGHSH and CDR2 LQKENI. The DNA of the CDR3 is TGTGCCAGCTCACCAAAAGAAGCGGCCAAAAACATTCAGTACTTC. This translates into CASSPKEAAKNIQYF.

This rearrangement joins TRBV19 to TRBJ1-5, with 9 bases matching TRBD1. V was clipped by 1 base and J by 4 bases; unmatched bases: 17. Germline CDR1 and CDR2: LNHDA and SQIVND (reference sequence). The CDR3 contains 20 residues. The CDR3, as DNA: TGTGCCAGTAGTATAGGTTGGACAGGGGACCCTTGGAGTCAAAATCAGCCCCAGCATTTT. Its translation: CASSIGWTGDPWSQNQPQHF.

The gene calls are TRBV5-1 and TRBJ2-7; weak D call: TRBD2 (6 bases). CDR3 length: 12 residues. CDR1 and CDR2 (germline): SGHRS, YFSETQ. V was pared by 4 bases and J by 5 bases, with 10 bases between. CDR3 sequence reads: CASSRDFNEQYF. The CDR3 coding sequence is TGCGCCAGCAGCCGGGACTTCAACGAGCAGTACTTC.

This clone was observed a handful of times. The chain uses TRBV28 and TRBJ1-5; 7 bases map to TRBD1. CDR1 and CDR2 (germline): MDHEN, SYDVKM. The CDR3 runs to 15 residues. Unmatched junction bases numbered 11, after V lost 7 bases and J lost 5 bases. The CDR3 spells CASTGGGGIDQPQHF. The DNA of the CDR3 is TGTGCCAGCACCGGAGGGGGCGGGATCGATCAGCCCCAGCATTTT.

J is TRBJ2-3 and V is TRBV13, with D possibly being TRBD2 (6 bases). The CDR3 extends over 15 amino acids. Germline V CDR1 and CDR2: PRHDT, FYEKMQ (reference sequence). The V end was cut by 5 bases, the J end by 5 bases, with 17 bases between. CDR3: CASSGLGGRKDTQYF. The CDR3 bases are TGTGCCAGCAGCGGCCTCGGGGGAAGGAAAGATACGCAGTATTTT.

The chain employs TRBV7-9 and TRBJ1-4; TRBD1 might be the D (5 bases). Germline V gene lookup returns CDR1 SEHNR and CDR2 FQNEAQ (reference sequence). This CDR3 has 17 amino acids. The V gene lost 5 bases and the J gene lost 0 bases, with 16 bases spanning the gap. The CDR3 loop reads CASSPGRGLATNEKLFF. The CDR3 nucleotides are TGTGCCAGCAGCCCGGGACGGGGACTGGCAACTAATGAAAAACTGTTTTTT.

V is TRBV4-2 and J is TRBJ2-7, with D tentatively TRBD2 (5 bases). V was shortened by 0 bases and J by 5 bases, with 17 bases between the two germline ends. CDR1 is LGHNA and CDR2 is YNFKEQ in the germline V gene. The CDR3 is 16 residues long. DNA for the CDR3: TGTGCCAGCAGCCAAGACGGGGAATTCGAGCGCGACGAGCAGTACTTC. This gives the protein CASSQDGEFERDEQYF.

The chain is built from TRBV14 and TRBJ1-4; 8 nucleotides match TRBD1. The CDR3 is 19 amino acids. The trim removed 1 base at V and 3 bases at J, leaving 13 bases unmatched. Germline assignment: CDR1 SGHDN and CDR2 FVKESK. The CDR3 protein is CASSQGRTGFLVPNEKLFF. The DNA for the CDR3 is TGTGCCAGCAGCCAAGGGCGGACAGGGTTTTTAGTACCTAATGAAAAACTGTTTTTT.

There are a few counts of this clone. The rearrangement uses TRBV28 and TRBJ1-5; D is unclear. The CDR3 extends over 14 amino acids. CDR1 and CDR2 from the germline V gene are MDHEN and SYDVKM. Trimming shortened V by 4 bases and J by 3 bases, and 10 bases separated the two germline ends. The DNA of the CDR3 is TGTGCCAGCAGTTCTAGATCCCCCAATCAGCCCCAGCATTTT. Residues: CASSSRSPNQPQHF.